This TCR beta chain was obtained from a study of OX40 agonist ivuxolimab in advanced cancers. The CDR3 length is 14 residues. In germline, CDR1 is SGHTA, CDR2 FQGNSA. V was shortened by 3 bases and J by 2 bases, with 7 bases between the two germline ends. The method was immunoSEQ multiplex PCR; TCRdb's version includes in-frame clones alone and lacks a portion of them. The sample holds approximately 8,200 clones, roughly 90% seen once. This sample comprised CD4+ or CD8+ T cells sorted from blood, obtained in a trial of the OX40 agonist ivuxolimab. This sequence originates from an adult with an advanced solid tumor such as melanoma, head and neck, liver or kidney cancer. The chain recombines TRBV7-2 with TRBJ2-2, with D maybe TRBD2 (6 bases). CDR3 nucleotides: TGTGCCAGCAGCTTGGGACTTAACACCGGGGAGCTGTTTTTT. Translated, it gives CASSLGLNTGELFF.